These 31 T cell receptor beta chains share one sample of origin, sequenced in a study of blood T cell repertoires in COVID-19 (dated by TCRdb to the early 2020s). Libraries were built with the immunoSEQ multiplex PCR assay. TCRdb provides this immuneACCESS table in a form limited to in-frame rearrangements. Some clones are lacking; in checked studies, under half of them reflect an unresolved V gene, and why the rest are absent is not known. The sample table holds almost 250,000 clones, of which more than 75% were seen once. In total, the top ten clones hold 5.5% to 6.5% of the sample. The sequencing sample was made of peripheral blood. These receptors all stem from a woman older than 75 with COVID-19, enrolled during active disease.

CDR3: CASSTSQSGGRDTQYF. In DNA, the CDR3 is TGTGCCAGCAGCACCTCTCAAAGCGGGGGGCGAGATACGCAGTATTTT. V and J are TRBV9 and TRBJ2-3; 9 bases map to TRBD2. The germline V gene encodes CDR1 SGDLS and CDR2 YYNGEE. This CDR3 spans 16 amino acids. V lost 4 bases to trimming and J lost 5 bases; unmatched junction nucleotides: 11.

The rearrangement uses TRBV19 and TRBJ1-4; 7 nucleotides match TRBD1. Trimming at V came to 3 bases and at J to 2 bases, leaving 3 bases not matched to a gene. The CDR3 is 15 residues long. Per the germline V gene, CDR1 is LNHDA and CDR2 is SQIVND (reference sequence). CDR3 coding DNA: TGTGCCAGTAGTATTAAGGGGGCGACTAATGAAAAACTGTTTTTT. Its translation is CASSIKGATNEKLFF. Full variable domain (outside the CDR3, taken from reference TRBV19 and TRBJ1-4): DGGITQSPKYLFRKEGQNVTLSCEQNLNHDAMYWYRQDPGQGLRLIYYSQIVNDFQKGDIAEGYSVSREKKESFPLTVTSAQKNPTAFYLCASSIKGATNEKLFFGSGTQLSVL.

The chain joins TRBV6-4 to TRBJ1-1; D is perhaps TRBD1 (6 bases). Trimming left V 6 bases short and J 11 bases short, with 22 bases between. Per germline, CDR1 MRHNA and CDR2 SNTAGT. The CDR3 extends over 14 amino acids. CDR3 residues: CASRDSTKVIGAFF. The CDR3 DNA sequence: TGTGCCAGCAGGGACAGTACTAAGGTTATTGGGGCTTTCTTT.

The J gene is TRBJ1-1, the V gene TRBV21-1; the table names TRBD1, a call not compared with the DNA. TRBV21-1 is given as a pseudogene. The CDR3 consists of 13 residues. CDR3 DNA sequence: TGTGCCAGCCCCAACAGGGGTAACACTGAAGCTTTCTTT. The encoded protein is CASPNRGNTEAFF.

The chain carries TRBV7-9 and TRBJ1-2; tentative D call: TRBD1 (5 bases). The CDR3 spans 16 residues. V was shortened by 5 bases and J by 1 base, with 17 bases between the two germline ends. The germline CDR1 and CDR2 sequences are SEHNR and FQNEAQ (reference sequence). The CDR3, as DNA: TGTGCCAGCAGCCCATCCGTCAAGGGGCTTAACTATGGCTACACCTTC. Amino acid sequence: CASSPSVKGLNYGYTF.

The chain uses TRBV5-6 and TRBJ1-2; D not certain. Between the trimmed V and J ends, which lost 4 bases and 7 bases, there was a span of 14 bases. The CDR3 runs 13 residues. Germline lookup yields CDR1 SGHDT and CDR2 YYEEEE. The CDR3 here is CASSPLGGGGYTF. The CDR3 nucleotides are TGTGCCAGCAGCCCTTTGGGAGGCGGTGGCTACACCTTC.

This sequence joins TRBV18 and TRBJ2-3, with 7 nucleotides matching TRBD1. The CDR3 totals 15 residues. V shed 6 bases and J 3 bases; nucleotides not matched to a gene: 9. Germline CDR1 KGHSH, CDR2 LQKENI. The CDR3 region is CASSPTGTETDTQYF. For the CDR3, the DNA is TGTGCCAGCTCCCCAACCGGGACAGAGACAGATACGCAGTATTTT. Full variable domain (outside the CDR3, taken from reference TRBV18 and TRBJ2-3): NAGVMQNPRHLVRRRGQEARLRCSPMKGHSHVYWYRQLPEEGLKFMVYLQKENIIDESGMPKERFSAEFPKEGPSILRIQQVVRGDSAAYFCASSPTGTETDTQYFGPGTRLTVL.

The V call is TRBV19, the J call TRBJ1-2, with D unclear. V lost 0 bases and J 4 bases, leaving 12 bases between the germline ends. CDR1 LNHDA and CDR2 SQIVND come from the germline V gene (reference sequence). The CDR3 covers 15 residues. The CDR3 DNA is TGTGCCAGTAGTATAGATCCGGTTAGCGGCTATGGCTACACCTTC. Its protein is CASSIDPVSGYGYTF.

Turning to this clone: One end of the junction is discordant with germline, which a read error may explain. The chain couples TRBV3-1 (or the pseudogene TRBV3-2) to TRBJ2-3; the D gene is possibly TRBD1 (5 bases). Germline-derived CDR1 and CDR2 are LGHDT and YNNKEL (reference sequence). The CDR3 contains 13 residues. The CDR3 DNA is TGTGCCAGCAGCCAAGCCGCAACAGGTACGCAGTATTTT. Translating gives CASSQAATGTQYF.

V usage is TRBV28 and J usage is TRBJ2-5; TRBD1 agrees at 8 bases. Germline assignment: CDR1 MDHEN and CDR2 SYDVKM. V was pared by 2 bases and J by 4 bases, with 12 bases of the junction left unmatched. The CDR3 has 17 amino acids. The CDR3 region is CASSLNSGQGASETQYF. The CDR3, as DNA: TGTGCCAGCAGTTTAAACTCCGGTCAGGGGGCTTCAGAGACCCAGTACTTC.

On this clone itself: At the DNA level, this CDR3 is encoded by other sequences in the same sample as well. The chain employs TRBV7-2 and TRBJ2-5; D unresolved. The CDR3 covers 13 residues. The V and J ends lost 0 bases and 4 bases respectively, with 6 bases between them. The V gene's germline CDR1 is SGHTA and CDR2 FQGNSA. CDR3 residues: CASSLALRETQYF. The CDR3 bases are TGTGCCAGCAGCTTAGCGCTTAGAGAGACCCAGTACTTC.

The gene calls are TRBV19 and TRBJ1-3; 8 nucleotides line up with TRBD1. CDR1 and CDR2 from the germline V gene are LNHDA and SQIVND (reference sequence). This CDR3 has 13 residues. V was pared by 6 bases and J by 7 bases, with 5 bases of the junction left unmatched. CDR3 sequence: CASRWTGFNTIYF. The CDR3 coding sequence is TGTGCCAGTAGGTGGACAGGGTTCAACACCATATATTTT.

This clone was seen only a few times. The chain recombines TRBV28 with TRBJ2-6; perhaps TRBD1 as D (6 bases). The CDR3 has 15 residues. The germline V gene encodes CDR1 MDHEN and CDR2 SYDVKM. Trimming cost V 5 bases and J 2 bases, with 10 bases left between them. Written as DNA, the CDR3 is TGTGCCAGCAGTCCCTCAGGGGCTGGGGCCAACGTCCTGACTTTC. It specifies CASSPSGAGANVLTF.

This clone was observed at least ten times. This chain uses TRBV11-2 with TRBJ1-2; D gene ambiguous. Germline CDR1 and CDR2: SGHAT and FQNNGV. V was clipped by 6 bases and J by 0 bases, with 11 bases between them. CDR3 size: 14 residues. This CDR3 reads CASSLQMSNYGYTF. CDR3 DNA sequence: TGTGCCAGCAGTTTGCAGATGTCTAACTATGGCTACACCTTC.

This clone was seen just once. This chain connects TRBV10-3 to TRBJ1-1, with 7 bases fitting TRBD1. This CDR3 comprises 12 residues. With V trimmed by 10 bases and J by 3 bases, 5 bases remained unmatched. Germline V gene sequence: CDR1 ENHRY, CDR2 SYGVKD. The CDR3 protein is CATTTGDTEAFF. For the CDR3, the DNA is TGTGCCACAACAACAGGGGACACTGAAGCTTTCTTT.

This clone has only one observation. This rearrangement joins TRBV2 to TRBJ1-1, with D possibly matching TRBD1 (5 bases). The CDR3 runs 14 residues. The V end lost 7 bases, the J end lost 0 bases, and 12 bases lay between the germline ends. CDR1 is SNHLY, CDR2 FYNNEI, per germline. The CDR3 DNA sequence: TGTGCCAGCAAGGCAGGGCTGATGAACACTGAAGCTTTCTTT. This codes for CASKAGLMNTEAFF.

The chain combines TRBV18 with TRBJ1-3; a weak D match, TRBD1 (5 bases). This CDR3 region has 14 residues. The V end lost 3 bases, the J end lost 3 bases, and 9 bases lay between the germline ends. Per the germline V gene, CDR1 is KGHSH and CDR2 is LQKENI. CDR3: CASSPPTVGNTIYF. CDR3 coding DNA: TGTGCCAGCTCACCGCCGACAGTTGGAAACACCATATATTTT.

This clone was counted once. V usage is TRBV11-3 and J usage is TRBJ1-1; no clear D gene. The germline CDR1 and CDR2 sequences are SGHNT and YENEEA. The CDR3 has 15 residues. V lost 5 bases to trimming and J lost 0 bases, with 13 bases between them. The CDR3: CASSPGHLLNTEAFF. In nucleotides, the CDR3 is TGTGCCAGCAGCCCGGGTCACTTATTGAACACTGAAGCTTTCTTT.

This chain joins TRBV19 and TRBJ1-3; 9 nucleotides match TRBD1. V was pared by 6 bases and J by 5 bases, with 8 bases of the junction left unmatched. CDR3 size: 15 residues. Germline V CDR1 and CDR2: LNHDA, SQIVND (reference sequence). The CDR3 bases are TGTGCCAGTAGGTTTTCCGGGACAGGGCGAAACACCATATATTTT. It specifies CASRFSGTGRNTIYF.

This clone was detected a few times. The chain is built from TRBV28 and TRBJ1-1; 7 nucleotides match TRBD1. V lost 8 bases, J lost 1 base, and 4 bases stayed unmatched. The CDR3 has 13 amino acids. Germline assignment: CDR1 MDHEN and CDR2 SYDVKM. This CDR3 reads CASGDRSNTEAFF. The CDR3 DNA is TGTGCCAGCGGGGACAGATCGAACACTGAAGCTTTCTTT.

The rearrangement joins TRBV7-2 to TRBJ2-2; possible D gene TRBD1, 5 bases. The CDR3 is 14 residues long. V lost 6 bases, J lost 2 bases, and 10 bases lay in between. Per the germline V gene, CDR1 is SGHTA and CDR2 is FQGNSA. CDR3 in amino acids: CASRLQGNTGELFF. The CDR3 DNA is TGTGCCAGCAGACTGCAGGGAAACACCGGGGAGCTGTTTTTT.

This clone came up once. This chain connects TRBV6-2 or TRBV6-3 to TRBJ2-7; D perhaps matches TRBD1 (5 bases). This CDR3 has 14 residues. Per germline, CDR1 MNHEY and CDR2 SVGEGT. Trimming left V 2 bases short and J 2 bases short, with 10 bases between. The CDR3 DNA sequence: TGTGCCAGCAGTTACAGCGACAGTCCCTACGAGCAGTACGTC. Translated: CASSYSDSPYEQYV.

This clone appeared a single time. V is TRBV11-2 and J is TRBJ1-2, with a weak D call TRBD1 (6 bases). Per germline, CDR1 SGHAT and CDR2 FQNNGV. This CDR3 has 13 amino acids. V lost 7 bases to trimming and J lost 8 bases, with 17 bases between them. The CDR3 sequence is CASTITGQGGYTF. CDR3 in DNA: TGTGCCAGCACCATTACAGGGCAAGGCGGCTACACCTTC.

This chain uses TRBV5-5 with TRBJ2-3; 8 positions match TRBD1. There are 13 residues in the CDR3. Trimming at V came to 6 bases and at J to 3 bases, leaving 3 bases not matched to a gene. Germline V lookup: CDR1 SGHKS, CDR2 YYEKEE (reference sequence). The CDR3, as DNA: TGTGCCAGCAATCGACAGGGGACAGATACGCAGTATTTT. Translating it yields CASNRQGTDTQYF.

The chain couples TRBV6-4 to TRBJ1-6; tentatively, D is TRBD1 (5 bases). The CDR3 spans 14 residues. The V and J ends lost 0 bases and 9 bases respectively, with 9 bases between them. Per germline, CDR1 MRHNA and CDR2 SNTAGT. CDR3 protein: CASSDSGVGSPLHF. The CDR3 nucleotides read TGTGCCAGCAGTGACTCAGGGGTGGGTTCACCCCTCCACTTT.

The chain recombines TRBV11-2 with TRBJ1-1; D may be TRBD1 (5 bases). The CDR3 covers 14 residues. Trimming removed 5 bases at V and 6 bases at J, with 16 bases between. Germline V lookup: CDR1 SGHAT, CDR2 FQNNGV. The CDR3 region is CASSPGLTGPEAFF. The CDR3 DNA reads TGTGCCAGCAGCCCGGGACTTACTGGACCTGAAGCTTTCTTT. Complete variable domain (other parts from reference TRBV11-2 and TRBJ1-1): EAGVAQSPRYKIIEKRQSVAFWCNPISGHATLYWYQQILGQGPKLLIQFQNNGVVDDSQLPKDRFSAERLKGVDSTLKIQPAKLEDSAVYLCASSPGLTGPEAFFGQGTRLTVV.

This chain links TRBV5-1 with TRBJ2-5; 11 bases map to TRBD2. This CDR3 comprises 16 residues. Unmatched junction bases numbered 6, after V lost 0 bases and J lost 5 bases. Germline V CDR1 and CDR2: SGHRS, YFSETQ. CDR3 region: CASSLAPSGGSETQYF. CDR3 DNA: TGCGCCAGCAGCTTGGCGCCTAGCGGGGGGTCGGAGACCCAGTACTTC.

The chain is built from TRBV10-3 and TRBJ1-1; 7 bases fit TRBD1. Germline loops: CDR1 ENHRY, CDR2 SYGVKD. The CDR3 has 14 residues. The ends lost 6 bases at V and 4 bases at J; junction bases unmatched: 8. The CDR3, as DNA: TGTGCCATCAGGCTAGGGGCAGGGGGCACTGAAGCTTTCTTT. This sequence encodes CAIRLGAGGTEAFF.

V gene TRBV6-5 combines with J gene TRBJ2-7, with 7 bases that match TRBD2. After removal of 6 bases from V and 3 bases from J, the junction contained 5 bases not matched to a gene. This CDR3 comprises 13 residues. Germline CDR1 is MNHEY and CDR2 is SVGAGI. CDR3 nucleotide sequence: TGTGCCAGCAGACCTGGGGGGGACTACGAGCAGTACTTC. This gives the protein CASRPGGDYEQYF.

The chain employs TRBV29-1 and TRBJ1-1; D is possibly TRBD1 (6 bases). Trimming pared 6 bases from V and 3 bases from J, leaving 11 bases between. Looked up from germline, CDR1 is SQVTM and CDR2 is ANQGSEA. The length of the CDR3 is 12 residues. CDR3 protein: CSVLQGYTEAFF. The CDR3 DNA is TGCAGCGTCTTACAGGGTTACACTGAAGCTTTCTTT.

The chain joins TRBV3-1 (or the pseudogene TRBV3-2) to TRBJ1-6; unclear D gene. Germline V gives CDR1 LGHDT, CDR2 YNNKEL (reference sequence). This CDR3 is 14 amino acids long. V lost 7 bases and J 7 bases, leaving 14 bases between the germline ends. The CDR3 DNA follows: TGTGCCAGCAAGGATGAGCGGATGAATTCACCCCTCCACTTT. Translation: CASKDERMNSPLHF.